One T cell receptor (beta chain) is described in this entry. This receptor's antigen is unknown. No base qualities exist here, and no much larger clone lies one base off it. The germline V gene (reference sequence) gives CDR1 as DFQATT and CDR2 as SNEGSKA. Including cysteine and phenylalanine, the CDR3 has 14 amino acids. Only CDR3 DNA is held: 42 bases, read in frame from base 1. Deletion took 0 bases off V and 2 bases off J, with a span of 11 bases between the germline ends. The data are from a study of T cells in Graves' hyperthyroidism and ophthalmopathy (dated by TCRdb to about 2019). About the study as a whole: Peripheral blood was collected at initial diagnosis, before any treatment. To identify TCR V-J signatures that set the groups apart, the researchers used a discovery cohort of 100 patients, made up of around 40 with Graves' ophthalmopathy and some 58 with stable Graves' hyperthyroidism. Whether ophthalmopathy could be predicted prospectively was tested in an independent validation cohort made up of about 18 hyperthyroidism patients plus 17 patients who later progressed to ophthalmopathy. The approximately 100 discovery patients were randomly divided into training and test sets at a 7:3 ratio. In roughly six Graves' hyperthyroidism patients, the study also compared T-cell repertoires from thyroid tissue with T-cell repertoires from blood. Following sampling, methimazole starting at 30 mg daily was given to hyperthyroidism patients, and high-dose intravenous methylprednisolone was given to ophthalmopathy patients. The paper reports TCR Vbeta CDR3 sequencing of more than 120 peripheral blood samples: around 41 ophthalmopathy, about 75 hyperthyroidism and roughly 17 progressor patients. Paper-wide results and their limitations: Most expanded thyroid clonotypes (frequency above 0.001) were also found in blood, which suggests that blood repertoires may mirror thyroid immune responses. In validation, progression to ophthalmopathy was predicted by the model with almost 71% sensitivity and 72.22% specificity, a median of 6.5 months before onset. A model built on a 13 V-J signature distinguished ophthalmopathy from stable hyperthyroidism, reaching roughly 88% sensitivity and 81% to 83% specificity in cross-validation and 80%/75% in testing. Sample size was not statistically predetermined, and investigators were not blinded to group allocation.

Hyperthyroidism patients were newly diagnosed, had a disease duration of under 2 months, and were aged 18 to 65 years. Patients with uncontrolled infections, other autoimmune diseases, pregnancy or lactation were excluded. Diagnoses were established on the basis of clinical symptoms, serum thyroxine and TRAb, thyroid ultrasound, and orbital computed tomography. For progressor patients, blood was drawn at the first diagnosis of hyperthyroidism, before any ophthalmopathy symptoms had appeared. PBMCs were isolated from about 9.2 ml of fresh peripheral blood by Ficoll-Paque density gradient centrifugation. Progressor patients were defined as those initially diagnosed with Graves' hyperthyroidism in whom ophthalmopathy developed during follow-up. Total RNA was extracted with Trizol reagent, and quality was checked on an Agilent 2100 Bioanalyzer. The TCR beta CDR3 regions were amplified from RNA transcripts. For the first round of RT-PCR on the TCR CDR3, the HTBI primer set was used together with the Qiagen OneStep RT-PCR kit. Libraries were constructed in a second round of multiplex PCR, after which size selection and purification were carried out. Libraries were sequenced paired-end with 100 bp reads on an Illumina HiSeq2000. The original pipeline was this. Raw data were processed with SOAPnuke, discarding reads with adapters, uncalled bases, mean Phred below 15, or no exact constant-primer or identifier match. High-quality paired reads were merged using COPE v1.2.5, and each unique nucleotide sequence was defined as a clonotype. MiTCR v1.1 was used to align the clonotypes against IMGT TRBV, TRBD and TRBJ reference segments. The analysis included only V-J combinations with a frequency above 0.0001, which together covered more than 98% of the repertoires. The TCS score was defined as the ratio of F50 (clonal expansion) to E x V (chaos), calculated using BLOSUM62-based TCRdist between CDR3 peptides within each V-J. Welch's t-statistics and random forest reduced roughly 500 V-J features to around 14, which were used in a naive Bayes classifier (R e1071). TCRdb applied fastp at Q25 and MiXCR to the public reads, then kept only in-frame beta chains. Identical CDR3 protein sequences are pooled into one entry, listed with their most common genes and DNA. None of the V and J calls come from the authors' own analysis; TCRdb made them. The sample table contains 730,000 or so distinct CDR3 sequences; only one count was recorded for about 17% of them. 16% of the sample is held by the ten biggest clonotypes.

The chain employs TRBV20-1 and TRBJ2-7; TRBD2 is a weak D gene call, 7 bases matching. The clonotype originates from a woman in her forties or fifties with Graves' hyperthyroidism that later progressed to Graves' ophthalmopathy. The sequenced material came from blood. CDR3 region: CSAREGGATYEQYF. Read as DNA, the sequence is TGCAGTGCTAGAGAGGGGGGGGCCACCTACGAGCAGTACTTC.